Below, 3 T cell receptor beta chains from the same sample are listed, as sequenced in a study of blood T cell repertoires in COVID-19. Profiling relied on immunoSEQ multiplex PCR, and the TCRdb table lists in-frame clones only, not all of them. The table shows approximately 170,000 clones, with 65% to 85% occurring only once. Sample: peripheral blood. These receptors were collected from a man between 65 and 80 years old with active or convalescent COVID-19.

CDR3 nucleotides: TGTGCCAGCACCCTAGCGGGAGGGCCGGGGTACAATGAGCAGTTCTTC. It is translated as CASTLAGGPGYNEQFF. This chain uses TRBV11-2 with TRBJ2-1; 12 bases are a match to TRBD2. With V trimmed by 7 bases and J by 4 bases, 8 bases remained unmatched. The V gene's germline CDR1 is SGHAT and CDR2 FQNNGV. CDR3 length: 16 amino acids. Full variable domain (remainder filled in from reference TRBV11-2 and TRBJ2-1): EAGVAQSPRYKIIEKRQSVAFWCNPISGHATLYWYQQILGQGPKLLIQFQNNGVVDDSQLPKDRFSAERLKGVDSTLKIQPAKLEDSAVYLCASTLAGGPGYNEQFFGPGTRLTVL.

The chain links TRBV11-2 to TRBJ1-1; a possible D gene is TRBD1 (6 bases). Germline lookup yields CDR1 SGHAT and CDR2 FQNNGV. Trimming removed 5 bases at V and 5 bases at J, with 15 bases between. The CDR3 totals 14 residues. The CDR3 coding sequence is TGTGCCAGCAGCCAGTATGCAGGGGAGACTGAAGCTTTCTTT. Translated: CASSQYAGETEAFF.

The chain has TRBV29-1 and TRBJ1-2, with a weak D call TRBD1 (6 bases). The CDR3 is 11 residues long. From germline, CDR1 is SQVTM and CDR2 ANQGSEA. V gave up 4 bases and J gave up 8 bases, with 11 bases separating them. The CDR3 protein is CSVGQVYGYTF. The CDR3 bases are TGCAGCGTTGGACAGGTTTACGGCTACACCTTC.